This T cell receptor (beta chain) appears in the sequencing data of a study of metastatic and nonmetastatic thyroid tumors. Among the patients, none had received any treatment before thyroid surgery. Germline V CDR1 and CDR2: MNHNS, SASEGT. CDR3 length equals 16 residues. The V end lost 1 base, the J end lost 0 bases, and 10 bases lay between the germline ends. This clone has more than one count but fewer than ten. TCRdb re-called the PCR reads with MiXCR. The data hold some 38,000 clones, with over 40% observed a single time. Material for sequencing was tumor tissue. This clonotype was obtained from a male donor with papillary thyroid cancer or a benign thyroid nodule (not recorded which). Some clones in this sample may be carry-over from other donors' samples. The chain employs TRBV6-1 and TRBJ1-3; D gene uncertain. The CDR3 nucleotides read TGTGCCAGCAGTGAAGTGGCGGTAAGCTCTGGAAACACCATATATTTT. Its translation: CASSEVAVSSGNTIYF.